This TCR beta chain came from a study of radiotherapy plus CTLA-4 blockade in lung cancer. Study in general: Of the patients, about 20% showed objective responses and around 32% attained disease control.

The length of the CDR3 is 14 residues. Germline CDR1 MDHEN, CDR2 SYDVKM. The J segment lost 5 bases and the V segment lost 6 bases, leaving 7 bases of the junction unmatched. This clone was seen only a few times. Its specificity is unknown. Notes on the study in general: Radiotherapy plus ipilimumab was followed by expansion in blood of tumor-derived TCR clones.

Patients had chemo-refractory metastatic non-small-cell lung cancer and received focal radiation plus CTLA-4 blockade that used ipilimumab. Libraries were prepared by immunoSEQ multiplex PCR; TCRdb keeps only in-frame clonotypes and omits some of them. Of approximately 67,000 clones detected, approximately 83% appear once; the ten largest clones hold less than 5%. The source was peripheral blood, collected from a patient treated with radiotherapy plus ipilimumab. The chain uses TRBV28 and TRBJ2-1; 7 bases match TRBD2. The receptor's source is a human donor with non-small cell lung cancer who had a partial response to radiotherapy plus ipilimumab. This chain's CDR3 is CASRYWAGDNEQFF. The DNA for the CDR3 is TGTGCCAGCAGGTACTGGGCGGGGGACAATGAGCAGTTCTTC.